This TCR beta chain was retrieved from a study of blood T cell repertoires in COVID-19. At the level of the study: Material from acute and convalescent COVID-19 was sourced from the United States, Italy and Spain. PBMCs, B-cell-depleted T cells, or T cells provided the cDNA or gDNA that made up the material.

The CDR3 runs 15 residues. The germline CDR1 and CDR2 sequences are KGHSH and LQKENI. The trim removed 6 bases at V and 2 bases at J, leaving 5 bases unmatched. Original data processing: Reference gene primer amplification in the assay estimated nucleated cell counts. Repertoires were generated with immunoSEQ multiplex PCR, while TCRdb's copy carries only in-frame clones and drops some. V and J calls and clone size come straight from that table; D and trimming were deduced from the DNA. The sample holds approximately 150,000 clones, roughly nine tenths seen once. This chain links TRBV18 with TRBJ2-1; 9 nucleotides align to TRBD1. This TCR was recovered from a human donor in a cohort sampled during active COVID-19. The sequenced material came from peripheral blood. The CDR3 loop reads CASSQDRGTYNEQFF. In DNA, the CDR3 is TGTGCCAGCTCCCAAGACAGGGGGACCTACAATGAGCAGTTCTTC.